This T cell receptor (beta chain) derives from a study of blood T cells in healthy people across ages. A note on this clonotype: What it binds is unknown.

Germline V gene sequence: CDR1 ENHRY, CDR2 SYGVKD. The CDR3 covers 16 residues. Trimming left V 9 bases short and J 2 bases short, with 20 bases between. Broader study findings: Roughly linearly, TCR beta diversity per million T cells fell as age increased. Percentage of naive T cells showed a strong correlation with TCR beta diversity.

PCR was performed a second time for 7 to 11 cycles using a sample-barcoded 5' primer and a J-beta primer mix. In TCRdb, the 5' RACE reads were re-called with MiXCR into one record per CDR3 protein. The sample holds over 950,000 distinct CDR3 sequences, roughly 51% seen once. This chain uses TRBV10-3 with TRBJ2-1; possible D gene TRBD1, 6 bases. Sequenced: blood. This TCR came from a woman aged 55-70 years in good health. The DNA for the CDR3 is TGTGCCATTTCTACGGACGGGACAAAAACCTACAATGAGCAGTTCTTC. Its protein is CAISTDGTKTYNEQFF.